Detailed here is one T cell receptor (beta chain). Its specificity is not known. The data are from a study of shared clonotypes between healthy human individuals. Germline CDR1 and CDR2: SQVTM and ANQGSEA. The V end was cut by 6 bases, the J end by 0 bases, with 12 bases between. The CDR3 sequence is 14 residues long. Study-level points and caveats: Between a few donors, naive CD4 clonotypes were shared at a level of approximately 5%.

Data came from immunoSEQ multiplex PCR; TCRdb stores just in-frame clones and leaves some out. This table has 2.3 million or so clones, 93% appearing once. The sample comprised naive CD4+ T cells from PBMCs. Subset of the sample: CD45RA+ positively selected. The receptor was derived from a man between 18 and 35 years old in good health. Some clones in this sample may be carry-over from other donors' samples. The rearrangement uses TRBV29-1 and TRBJ2-1; D gene unclear. This chain's CDR3 is CSVPSPSSYNEQFF. CDR3 coding DNA: TGCAGCGTCCCTTCCCCGAGCTCCTACAATGAGCAGTTCTTC.